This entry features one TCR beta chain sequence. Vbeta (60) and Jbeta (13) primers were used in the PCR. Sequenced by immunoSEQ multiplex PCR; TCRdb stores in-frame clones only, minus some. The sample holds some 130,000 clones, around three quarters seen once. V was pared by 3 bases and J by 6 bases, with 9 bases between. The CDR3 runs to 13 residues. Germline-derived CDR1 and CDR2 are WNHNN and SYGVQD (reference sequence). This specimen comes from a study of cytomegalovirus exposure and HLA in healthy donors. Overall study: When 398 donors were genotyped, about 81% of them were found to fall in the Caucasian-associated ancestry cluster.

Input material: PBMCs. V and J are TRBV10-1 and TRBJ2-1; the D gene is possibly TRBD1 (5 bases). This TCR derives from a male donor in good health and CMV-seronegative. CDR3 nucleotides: TGCGCCAGCAGTGAATTCCAGGGCAATGAGCAGTTCTTC. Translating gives CASSEFQGNEQFF.